The clone carrying this TCR beta chain came up once. What it binds is not known. The sample originates from a study of T cell responses to AZD1222 COVID-19 vaccine. Study background: Second doses at about 4 or about 12 weeks were pooled. General observations from the study: Unmutated variant regions are reportedly targeted by nearly half of spike-specific TCRs. Researchers took repertoire samples only after the peak T cell response had come.

Between the trimmed V and J ends, which lost 0 bases and 6 bases, there was a span of 12 bases. CDR3 size: 15 residues. CDR1 is LGHNA, CDR2 YSLEER, per germline. TCRdb keeps only in-frame clones here, not all; method: immunoSEQ multiplex PCR. This table holds around 250,000 clones, more than 80% found once. The rearrangement joins TRBV4-3 to TRBJ2-1; D possibly corresponds to TRBD2 (6 bases). This sample comprised peripheral blood, obtained on day 0 of AZD1222 vaccination. The source of this sequence is an adult in good health. The CDR3 here is CASSQDRLGVNEQFF. CDR3 bases: TGCGCCAGCAGCCAAGATCGACTAGGAGTCAATGAGCAGTTCTTC.